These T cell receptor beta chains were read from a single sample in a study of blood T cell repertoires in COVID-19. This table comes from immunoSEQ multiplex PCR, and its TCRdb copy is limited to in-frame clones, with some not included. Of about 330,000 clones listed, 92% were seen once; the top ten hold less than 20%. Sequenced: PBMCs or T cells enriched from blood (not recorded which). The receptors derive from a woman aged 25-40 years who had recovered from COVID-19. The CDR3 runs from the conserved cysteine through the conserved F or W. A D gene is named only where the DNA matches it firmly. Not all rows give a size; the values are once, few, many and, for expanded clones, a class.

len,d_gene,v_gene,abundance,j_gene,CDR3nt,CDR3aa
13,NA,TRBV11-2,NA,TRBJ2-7,TGTGCCAGCAGCGGGCCACGCTCCTACGAGCAGTACTTC,CASSGPRSYEQYF
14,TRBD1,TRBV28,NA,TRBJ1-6,TGTGCCAGCGGACAGGCGCGGTTAAATTCACCCCTCCACTTT,CASGQARLNSPLHF
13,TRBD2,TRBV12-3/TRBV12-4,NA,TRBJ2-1,TGTGCCAGCAGTTACCGGACTAGCGTTGAGCAGTTCTTC,CASSYRTSVEQFF
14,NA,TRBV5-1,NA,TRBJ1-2,TGCGCCAGCAGCTTACGGGGAGCTAACTATGGCTACACCTTC,CASSLRGANYGYTF
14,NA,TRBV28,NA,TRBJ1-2,TGTGCCAGCAGTCTATTTCAGGGAGGCTATGGCTACACCTTC,CASSLFQGGYGYTF
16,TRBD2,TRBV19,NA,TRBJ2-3,TGTGCCAGTAATCCGAGACTAGCGGGAGGAGGAGATACGCAGTATTTT,CASNPRLAGGGDTQYF
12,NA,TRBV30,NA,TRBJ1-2,TGTGCCTGGAATAGGGGAAACTATGGCTACACCTTC,CAWNRGNYGYTF
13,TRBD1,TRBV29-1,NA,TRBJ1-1,TGCAGCGTTACCGGGACAGGGGTGTTCCAGGCTTTCTTT,CSVTGTGVFQAFF
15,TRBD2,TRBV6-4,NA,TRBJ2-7,TGTGCCAGCAGCCCAGAGGCTAGCGGGACCTACGAGCAGTACTTC,CASSPEASGTYEQYF
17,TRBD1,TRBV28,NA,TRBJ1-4,TGTGCCAGCAGTACACTGGGGAGACAGGGTTATAATGAAAAACTGTTTTTT,CASSTLGRQGYNEKLFF
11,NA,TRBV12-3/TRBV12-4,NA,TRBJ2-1,TGTGCCAGCAGTTTTGGGGAGGATGAGTTCTTC,CASSFGEDEFF
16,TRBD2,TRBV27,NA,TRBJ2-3,TGTGCCAGCAGTTTATCGGTGGGACTAGCGGCAGATACGCAGTATTTT,CASSLSVGLAADTQYF
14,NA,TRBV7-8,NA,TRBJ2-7,TGTGCCAGCAGTCCCGACAGGCAATCCTACGAGCAGTACTTC,CASSPDRQSYEQYF
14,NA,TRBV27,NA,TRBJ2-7,TGTGCCAGCAAAAACGGGGCGGGGTGGGATGAGCAGTACTTC,CASKNGAGWDEQYF
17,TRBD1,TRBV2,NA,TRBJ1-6,TGTGCCAGCAGAGGCCAGACAGGGATATCCTATAATTCACCCCTCCACTTT,CASRGQTGISYNSPLHF
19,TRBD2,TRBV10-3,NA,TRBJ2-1,TGTGCCACCCAGCCCAGGACTAGCGGGAGATTAGGCTCCTACAATGAGCAGTTCTTC,CATQPRTSGRLGSYNEQFF
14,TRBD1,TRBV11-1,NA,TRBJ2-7,TGTGCCAGCAGCCCGAGGACAGGGAGCAACGAGCAGTACTTC,CASSPRTGSNEQYF
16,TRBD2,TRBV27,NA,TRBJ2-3,TGTGCCAGCAGTTTACGCCGATTGACTAGCCCAGATACGCAGTATTTT,CASSLRRLTSPDTQYF
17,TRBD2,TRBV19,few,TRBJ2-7,TGTGCCAGTAGTGCCGGACTAGCGGGCTCTAGGTCCTACGAGCAGTACTTC,CASSAGLAGSRSYEQYF
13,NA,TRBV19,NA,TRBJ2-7,TGTGCCAGTAGTCACAACAGGGACTACGAGCAGTACTTC,CASSHNRDYEQYF
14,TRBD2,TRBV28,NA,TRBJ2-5,TGTGCCAGCAGTATCGGGGGGGCTCGAGAGACCCAGTACTTC,CASSIGGARETQYF
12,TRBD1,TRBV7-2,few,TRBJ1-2,TGTGCCAGCAGCTGGGACAGATATGGCTACACCTTC,CASSWDRYGYTF
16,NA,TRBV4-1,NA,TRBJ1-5,TGCGCCAGCAGCCCCGAACCCAGGGGTCGCAATCAGCCCCAGCATTTT,CASSPEPRGRNQPQHF
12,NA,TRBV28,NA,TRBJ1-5,TGTGCCAGTACAGGGAACCACCAGCCCCAGCATTTT,CASTGNHQPQHF
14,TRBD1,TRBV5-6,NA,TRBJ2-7,TGTGCCAGCAGCCGGGACAGGGCCCTCTACGAGCAGTACTTC,CASSRDRALYEQYF
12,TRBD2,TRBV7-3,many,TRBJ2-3,TGTGCCAGCAGCCCTAGCGGAGATACGCAGTATTTT,CASSPSGDTQYF
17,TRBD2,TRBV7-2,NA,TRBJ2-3,TGTGCCAGCAGCTCTCGACTAGCGGGGGGCCACACAGATACGCAGTATTTT,CASSSRLAGGHTDTQYF
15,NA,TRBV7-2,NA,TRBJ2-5,TGTGCCAGCAGCTTAGCATCAACCCGGGGAGAGACCCAGTACTTC,CASSLASTRGETQYF
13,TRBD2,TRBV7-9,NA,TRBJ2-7,TGTGCCAGCAGCACCCGGGGGGTCTACGAGCAGTACTTC,CASSTRGVYEQYF
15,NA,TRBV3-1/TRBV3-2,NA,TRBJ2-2,TGTGCCAGCAGCCAAGATCCGGGAGTTGCCGGGGAGCTGTTTTTT,CASSQDPGVAGELFF
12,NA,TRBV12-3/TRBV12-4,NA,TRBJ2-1,TGTGCCAGCACCACCCGGGGGTATGAGCAGTTCTTC,CASTTRGYEQFF
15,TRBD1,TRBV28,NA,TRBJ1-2,TGTGCCAGCAGCAAAGCCGGGACAGCTAACTATGGCTACACCTTC,CASSKAGTANYGYTF
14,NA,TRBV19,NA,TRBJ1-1,TGTGCCAGCGACAGTCCTCAGGTGAACACTGAAGCTTTCTTT,CASDSPQVNTEAFF
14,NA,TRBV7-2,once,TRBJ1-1,TGTGCCAGCAGCTGGGGGGGGAGTAACACTGAAGCTTTCTTT,CASSWGGSNTEAFF
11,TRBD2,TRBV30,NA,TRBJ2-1,TGTGCCTGGACTAGCGGGAGAAAAGAGTTCTTC,CAWTSGRKEFF
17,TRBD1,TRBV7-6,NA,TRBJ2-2,TGTGCCAGCAGCTTAGAGTTTGACAGGGCGGGCACCGGGGAGCTGTTTTTT,CASSLEFDRAGTGELFF
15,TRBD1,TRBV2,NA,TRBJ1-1,TGTGCCAGCAGCGTACAGGGGATACTGAACACTGAAGCTTTCTTT,CASSVQGILNTEAFF
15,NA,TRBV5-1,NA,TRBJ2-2,TGCGCCAGCAGCTTGGGCAGGGCCGACACCGGGGAGCTGTTTTTT,CASSLGRADTGELFF
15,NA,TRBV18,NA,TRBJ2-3,TGTGCCAGCTCACCATACGGACGGGGTGCAGATACGCAGTATTTT,CASSPYGRGADTQYF
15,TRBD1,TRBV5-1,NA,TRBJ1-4,TGCGCCAGCAGCTTAGGGGACAGGGGGTTGATGAAACTGTTTTTT,CASSLGDRGLMKLFF
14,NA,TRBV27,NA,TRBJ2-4,TGTGCCAGCAGCACCCGGACACTTAAAAACATTCAGTACTTC,CASSTRTLKNIQYF
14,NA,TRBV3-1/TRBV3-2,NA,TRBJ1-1,TGTGCCAGCAGCCAATCAGGGGCAAGCGCTGAAGCTTTCTTT,CASSQSGASAEAFF
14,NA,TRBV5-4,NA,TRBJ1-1,TGTGCCAGCAGCTTCGACTTCATGAACACTGAAGCTTTCTTT,CASSFDFMNTEAFF
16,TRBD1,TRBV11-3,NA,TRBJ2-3,TGTGCCAGCAGCCCTAAGACAGGGTTTCACACAGATACGCAGTATTTT,CASSPKTGFHTDTQYF
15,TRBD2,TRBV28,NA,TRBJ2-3,TGTGCCAGCAGCTATAGCGGGAGGGGGTCAGATACGCAGTATTTT,CASSYSGRGSDTQYF
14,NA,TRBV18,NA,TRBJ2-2,TGTGCCAGCACCCCCGGACAAAACACCGGGGAGCTGTTTTTT,CASTPGQNTGELFF
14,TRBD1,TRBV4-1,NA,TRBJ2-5,TGCGCCAGCAGCCAAGTTCAGGGGGAAGAGACCCAGTACTTC,CASSQVQGEETQYF
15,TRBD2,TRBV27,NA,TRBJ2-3,TGTGCCAGCAGTTTATGGTCTAGCGGTGGAGATACGCAGTATTTT,CASSLWSSGGDTQYF
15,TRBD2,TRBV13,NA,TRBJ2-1,TGTGCCAGCAGCGTAACTAGCGGGGTATACAATGAGCAGTTCTTC,CASSVTSGVYNEQFF
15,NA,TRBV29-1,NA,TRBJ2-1,TGCAGCGTTGAAGACGGGTGGCTACGCTACAATGAGCAGTTCTTC,CSVEDGWLRYNEQFF
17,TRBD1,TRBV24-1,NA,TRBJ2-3,TGTGCCACCAGTGATCGTGACAGGGGGACCCTGGGTCGTACGCAGTATTTT,CATSDRDRGTLGRTQYF
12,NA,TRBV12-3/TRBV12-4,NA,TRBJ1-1,TGTGCCAGCAGCCTCAACAGGGCGGAGGCTTTCTTT,CASSLNRAEAFF
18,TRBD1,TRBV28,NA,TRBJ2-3,TGTGCCAGCAGTCGCAAAGTAACCAGGGGGTTTGGCCCAGATACGCAGTATTTT,CASSRKVTRGFGPDTQYF
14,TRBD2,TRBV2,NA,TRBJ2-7,TGTGCCAGCGAGGAGCGGGGATACTCCTACGAGCAGTACTTC,CASEERGYSYEQYF
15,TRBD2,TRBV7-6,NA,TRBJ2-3,TGTGCCAGCAGCTTGCGGCGGGGGGTCGCTGATACGCAGTATTTT,CASSLRRGVADTQYF